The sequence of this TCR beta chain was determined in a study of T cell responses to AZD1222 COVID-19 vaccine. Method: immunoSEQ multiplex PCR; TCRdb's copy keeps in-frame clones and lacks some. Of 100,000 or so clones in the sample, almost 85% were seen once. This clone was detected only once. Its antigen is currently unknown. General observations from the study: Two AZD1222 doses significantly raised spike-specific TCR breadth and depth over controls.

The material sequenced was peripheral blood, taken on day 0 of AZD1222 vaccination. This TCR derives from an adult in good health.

Here the CDR3 reads CASSLETGASNQPQHF. The DNA of the CDR3 is TGTGCCAGCAGTTTAGAGACAGGGGCTAGCAATCAGCCCCAGCATTTT. The chain couples TRBV28 to TRBJ1-5, with 8 positions matching TRBD1. Germline assignment: CDR1 MDHEN and CDR2 SYDVKM. J gave up 0 bases and V 2 bases, and 3 bases lay outside the gene matches. The CDR3 runs to 16 residues.